This passage covers 25 T cell receptor beta chains from one sample sequenced in a study of OX40 agonist ivuxolimab in advanced cancers. Only in-frame clones appear in the TCRdb table, and some are missing; sequencing was by immunoSEQ multiplex PCR. The repertoire holds tens of thousands of clones, with 91% as singletons. Material: CD4+ or CD8+ T cells sorted from blood, obtained in a trial of the OX40 agonist ivuxolimab. All receptors derive from an adult with an advanced solid tumor such as melanoma, head and neck, liver or kidney cancer.

The gene calls are TRBV5-5 and TRBJ1-5, with a tentative D call TRBD1 (5 bases). The germline V gene encodes CDR1 SGHKS and CDR2 YYEKEE (reference sequence). This CDR3 region has 16 residues. V lost 3 bases to trimming and J lost 2 bases, with 15 bases between them. The CDR3 is CASSYGQIRGNQPQHF. The CDR3 DNA follows: TGTGCCAGCAGCTACGGGCAGATCAGGGGCAATCAGCCCCAGCATTTT. Complete variable domain (other parts from reference TRBV5-5 and TRBJ1-5): DAGVTQSPTHLIKTRGQQVTLRCSPISGHKSVSWYQQVLGQGPQFIFQYYEKEERGRGNFPDRFSARQFPNYSSELNVNALLLGDSALYLCASSYGQIRGNQPQHFGDGTRLSIL.

In its sample, this clone was seen once. The V gene is TRBV2, the J gene TRBJ1-5, with 11 bases fitting TRBD1. V trimming: 7 bases; J trimming: 7 bases; junction bases outside the gene matches: 18. This CDR3 comprises 18 residues. The germline gives CDR1 SNHLY, CDR2 FYNNEI. The CDR3 DNA is TGTGCCAGCATAGGGAGGACAGGGGGCGTTCAGGGCGGCCAGCCCCAGCATTTT. Residues: CASIGRTGGVQGGQPQHF.

The chain is built from TRBV4-3 and TRBJ1-1; D not certain. This CDR3 spans 14 amino acids. Deletions cut 3 bases from V and 1 base from J, with 9 bases between. Germline loops: CDR1 LGHNA, CDR2 YSLEER. The chain's CDR3 is CASSHGPANTEAFF. The CDR3 DNA is TGCGCCAGCAGCCATGGACCGGCGAACACTGAAGCTTTCTTT.

This clone turned up a few times. V usage is TRBV11-3 and J usage is TRBJ2-1, with D uncertain. There are 13 residues in the CDR3. Germline V CDR1 and CDR2: SGHNT, YENEEA. Trimming pared 3 bases from V and 6 bases from J, leaving 9 bases between. The CDR3 DNA reads TGTGCCAGCAGCTTGACGAACGTCAATGAGCAGTTCTTC. Translated, it gives CASSLTNVNEQFF.

The rearrangement joins TRBV5-1 to TRBJ2-3; 11 bases agree with TRBD2. This CDR3 is built from 15 residues. V dropped 3 bases and J dropped 2; count of bases not matched to a gene: 2. The germline V gene encodes CDR1 SGHRS and CDR2 YFSETQ. CDR3 bases: TGCGCCAGCAGCTCTAGCGGGAGGCTCACAGATACGCAGTATTTT. Translation gives CASSSSGRLTDTQYF.

The chain employs TRBV18 and TRBJ1-1; no definite D call. V lost 8 bases and J lost 3, with 16 bases in between. The CDR3 is 14 residues long. Germline values: CDR1 KGHSH, CDR2 LQKENI. CDR3 region: CASKRASPDTEAFF. Here the CDR3 DNA reads TGTGCCAGCAAACGTGCCTCACCAGACACTGAAGCTTTCTTT. Drawing the rest from reference TRBV18 and TRBJ1-1, the complete variable domain is NAGVMQNPRHLVRRRGQEARLRCSPMKGHSHVYWYRQLPEEGLKFMVYLQKENIIDESGMPKERFSAEFPKEGPSILRIQQVVRGDSAAYFCASKRASPDTEAFFGQGTRLTVV.

Written as DNA, the CDR3 is TGCGCCAGCAGCTTAGGGACACCGGGGACCCAGTACTTC. This encodes CASSLGTPGTQYF. The chain uses TRBV5-1 and TRBJ2-5, with a tentative D call TRBD1 (6 bases). Germline V gives CDR1 SGHRS, CDR2 YFSETQ. V was shortened by 2 bases and J by 7 bases, with 12 bases between the two germline ends. This CDR3 is built from 13 residues. The variable domain in full, completed from reference TRBV5-1 and TRBJ2-5, reads KAGVTQTPRYLIKTRGQQVTLSCSPISGHRSVSWYQQTPGQGLQFLFEYFSETQRNKGNFPGRFSGRQFSNSRSEMNVSTLELGDSALYLCASSLGTPGTQYFGPGTRLLVL.

The CDR3 region has the DNA TGTGCCAGCAGTAAACTAGCGGGAGCCACAGATACGCAGTATTTT. It is translated as CASSKLAGATDTQYF. This sequence joins TRBV27 and TRBJ2-3; TRBD2 aligns across 11 bases. V lost 5 bases to trimming and J lost 2 bases; unmatched junction nucleotides: 3. The CDR3 has 15 amino acids. Germline assignment: CDR1 MNHEY and CDR2 SMNVEV (reference sequence).

The rearrangement links TRBV30 to TRBJ2-3; 9 nucleotides align to TRBD2. V was clipped by 4 bases and J by 0 bases; unmatched bases: 5. Germline V gene sequence: CDR1 GTSNPN, CDR2 SVGIG (reference sequence). There are 15 residues in the CDR3. The CDR3 loop reads CAWTELAGSTDTQYF. DNA of the CDR3: TGTGCCTGGACCGAACTAGCGGGCAGCACAGATACGCAGTATTTT.

This CDR3 is CASSLGGSVNTEAFF. Here the CDR3 DNA reads TGCGCCAGCAGCTTGGGAGGGTCAGTTAACACTGAAGCTTTCTTT. V usage is TRBV5-1 and J usage is TRBJ1-1; no reliable D call. Trimming removed 0 bases from V and 2 bases from J, with 11 bases in between. The CDR3 is 15 amino acids. Germline-derived CDR1 and CDR2 are SGHRS and YFSETQ.

J is TRBJ1-1 and V is TRBV2; TRBD1 agrees at 8 bases. The V segment lost 4 bases and the J segment 0 bases; nucleotides outside the gene matches: 7. The CDR3 covers 16 residues. The germline V gene encodes CDR1 SNHLY and CDR2 FYNNEI. CDR3 in amino acids: CASSGGTGNMNTEAFF. Here the CDR3 DNA reads TGTGCCAGCAGTGGAGGGACAGGAAACATGAACACTGAAGCTTTCTTT.

The V and J genes are TRBV5-1 and TRBJ2-7; D unclear. Germline CDR1 SGHRS, CDR2 YFSETQ. With 0 bases removed from V and 2 bases from J, the gap between germline ends came to 9 bases. The CDR3 runs to 14 residues. In DNA, the CDR3 is TGCGCCAGCAGCTTGGGACTCCCAGCCTACGAGCAGTACTTC. It translates to CASSLGLPAYEQYF.

This chain joins TRBV6-1 and TRBJ2-5; TRBD2 agrees at 10 bases. Germline V gene sequence: CDR1 MNHNS, CDR2 SASEGT. This CDR3 spans 16 amino acids. V lost 4 bases and J lost 2; bases outside the gene matches: 7. The CDR3 bases are TGTGCCAGCAGTGCTCCTGCACTAGCGGGACAAGAGACCCAGTACTTC. Translation gives CASSAPALAGQETQYF.

V is TRBV7-9 and J is TRBJ2-7; D may be TRBD2 (5 bases). V lost 5 bases, J lost 2 bases, and 16 bases lay in between. Germline CDR1 reads SEHNR; CDR2 reads FQNEAQ (reference sequence). The CDR3 contains 15 residues. CDR3 bases: TGTGCCAGCAGCCCATCCCCGACGGGAACCTACGAGCAGTACTTC. Protein: CASSPSPTGTYEQYF. Full variable domain (missing parts from reference TRBV7-9 and TRBJ2-7): DTGVSQNPRHKITKRGQNVTFRCDPISEHNRLYWYRQTLGQGPEFLTYFQNEAQLEKSRLLSDRFSAERPKGSFSTLEIQRTEQGDSAMYLCASSPSPTGTYEQYFGPGTRLTVT.

Only a few counts were recorded for this clone. The J gene is TRBJ1-1, the V gene TRBV29-1; D gene uncertain. The CDR3 runs 12 residues. Germline CDR1 reads SQVTM; CDR2 reads ANQGSEA. V shed 4 bases and J shed 1 base, with 7 bases lying between them. The CDR3 nucleotides are TGCAGCGTTGTATACCCGAACACTGAAGCTTTCTTT. This gives the protein CSVVYPNTEAFF. The whole variable domain, remainder taken from reference TRBV29-1 and TRBJ1-1, is SAVISQKPSRDICQRGTSLTIQCQVDSQVTMMFWYRQQPGQSLTLIATANQGSEATYESGFVIDKFPISRPNLTFSTLTVSNMSPEDSSIYLCSVVYPNTEAFFGQGTRLTVV.

This chain links TRBV5-4 with TRBJ2-3, with a weak D call TRBD1 (6 bases). V lost 2 bases and J 5 bases, leaving 9 bases between the germline ends. CDR1 is SGHNT, CDR2 YYREEE, per germline (reference sequence). The CDR3 loop spans 13 amino acids. DNA for the CDR3: TGTGCCAGCAGCTTACAGGGTAGAGATACGCAGTATTTT. Its protein is CASSLQGRDTQYF.

This chain connects TRBV19 to TRBJ2-1, with TRBD2 matching over 12 bases. CDR1 is LNHDA, CDR2 SQIVND, per germline (reference sequence). V gave up 2 bases and J gave up 7 bases; unmatched junction bases: 0. The CDR3 extends over 14 amino acids. CDR3 sequence: CASSILAGGNEQFF. Written as DNA, the CDR3 is TGTGCCAGTAGTATACTAGCGGGAGGGAATGAGCAGTTCTTC.

The CDR3 loop reads CASSLWQGIAEAFF. The CDR3 nucleotides read TGTGCCAGCAGCTTGTGGCAGGGGATTGCTGAAGCTTTCTTT. The genes are TRBV5-8 and TRBJ1-1, with D maybe TRBD1 (6 bases). Trimming cost V 1 base and J 6 bases, with 13 bases left between them. Germline assignment: CDR1 SGHTS and CDR2 YDEGEE. The CDR3 extends over 14 amino acids.

The chain is built from TRBV5-1 and TRBJ2-7, with TRBD1 matching over 8 bases. V lost 4 bases, J lost 1 base, and 4 bases stayed unmatched. The CDR3 is 14 amino acids. CDR1 is SGHRS and CDR2 is YFSETQ in the germline V gene. The CDR3 sequence is CASSTGQGSYEQYF. The CDR3 DNA follows: TGCGCCAGCAGCACTGGACAGGGTTCCTACGAGCAGTACTTC.

The chain has TRBV5-6 and TRBJ1-2; D call uncertain. With 0 bases removed from V and 4 bases from J, the gap between germline ends came to 10 bases. This CDR3 comprises 14 residues. Germline CDR1 SGHDT, CDR2 YYEEEE. CDR3: CASSLGSSVYGYTF. The CDR3, as DNA: TGTGCCAGCAGCTTGGGGTCATCGGTCTATGGCTACACCTTC.

The J gene is TRBJ1-1, the V gene TRBV5-1; 8 bases fit TRBD1. The J segment lost 4 bases and the V segment lost 2 bases, leaving 4 bases of the junction unmatched. The CDR3 contains 14 residues. Germline V gene data show CDR1 as SGHRS and CDR2 as YFSETQ. The CDR3 nucleotides are TGCGCCAGCAGCTTTTCCGACAGGGGCACTGAAGCTTTCTTT. It encodes CASSFSDRGTEAFF. The full variable domain, in which reference TRBV5-1 and TRBJ1-1 provide the parts outside the CDR3, is KAGVTQTPRYLIKTRGQQVTLSCSPISGHRSVSWYQQTPGQGLQFLFEYFSETQRNKGNFPGRFSGRQFSNSRSEMNVSTLELGDSALYLCASSFSDRGTEAFFGQGTRLTVV.

The CDR3 sequence: CASRTDEAYEQYF. CDR3 sequence (DNA): TGCGCCAGCAGGACGGACGAAGCCTACGAGCAGTACTTC. The chain couples TRBV10-2 to TRBJ2-7; D gene ambiguous. The CDR3 contains 13 residues. V was shortened by 6 bases and J by 2 bases, with 11 bases between the two germline ends. The germline CDR1 and CDR2 sequences are WSHSY and SAAADI.

V usage is TRBV30 and J usage is TRBJ1-2; D not resolved. This CDR3 region has 13 residues. The V and J ends lost 7 bases and 4 bases respectively, with 16 bases between them. Germline CDR1 GTSNPN, CDR2 SVGIG (reference sequence). In nucleotides, the CDR3 is TGTGCCTTAACCTTGAATCTGGTCTATGGCTACACCTTC. It codes for CALTLNLVYGYTF. The variable domain in full, with the rest retrieved from reference TRBV30 and TRBJ1-2, is SQTIHQWPATLVQPVGSPLSLECTVEGTSNPNLYWYRQAAGRGLQLLFYSVGIGQISSEVPQNLSASRPQDRQFILSSKKLLLSDSGFYLCALTLNLVYGYTFGSGTRLTVV.

This chain links TRBV5-8 with TRBJ2-3; D possibly corresponds to TRBD2 (6 bases). Germline values: CDR1 SGHTS, CDR2 YDEGEE. This CDR3 is built from 17 residues. V lost 7 bases, J lost 2 bases, and 23 bases lay in between. CDR3 nucleotides: TGTGCCAGCCCCTGGCCACCTAGCGCACCCCCCACAGATACGCAGTATTTT. Its protein is CASPWPPSAPPTDTQYF. The full variable domain, its missing parts supplied by reference TRBV5-8 and TRBJ2-3, is EAGVTQSPTHLIKTRGQQATLRCSPISGHTSVYWYQQALGLGLQFLLWYDEGEERNRGNFPPRFSGRQFPNYSSELNVNALELEDSALYLCASPWPPSAPPTDTQYFGPGTRLTVL.

This chain joins TRBV5-6 and TRBJ2-5; unclear D gene. Trimming shortened V by 0 bases and J by 4 bases, and 13 bases separated the two germline ends. Per the germline V gene, CDR1 is SGHDT and CDR2 is YYEEEE. The CDR3 has 15 residues. This CDR3 is CASSLGFVGSETQYF. CDR3 in DNA: TGTGCCAGCAGCTTGGGTTTCGTCGGGTCAGAGACCCAGTACTTC.